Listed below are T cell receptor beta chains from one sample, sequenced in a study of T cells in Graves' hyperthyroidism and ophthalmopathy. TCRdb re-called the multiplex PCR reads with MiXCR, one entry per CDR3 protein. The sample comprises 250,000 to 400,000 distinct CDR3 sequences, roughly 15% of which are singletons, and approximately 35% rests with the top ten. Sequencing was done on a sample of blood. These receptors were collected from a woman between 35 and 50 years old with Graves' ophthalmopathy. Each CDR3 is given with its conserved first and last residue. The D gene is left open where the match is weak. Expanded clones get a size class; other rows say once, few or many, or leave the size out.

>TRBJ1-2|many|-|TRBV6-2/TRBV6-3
TGTGCCAGCAGTTACACGGACGGAAAGGGAAGCGATGGCTACACCTTC
CASSYTDGKGSDGYTF
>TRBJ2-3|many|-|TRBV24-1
TGTGCCACCGATGGGGGGCTTACAGATACGCAGTATTTT
CATDGGLTDTQYF
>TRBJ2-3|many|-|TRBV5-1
TGCGCCAGCAGCTTGATCTTTTTGGCGGGGACTTACACAGATACGCAGTATTTT
CASSLIFLAGTYTDTQYF
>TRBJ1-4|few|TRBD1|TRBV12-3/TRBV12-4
TGTGCCAGCAGCTCTGGGGGACAGGGTGGTGAAAAACTGTTTTTT
CASSSGGQGGEKLFF
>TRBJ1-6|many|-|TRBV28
TGTGCCAGCAGCTCCCGGGGGCCCACGGGAAATTCACCCCTCCACTTT
CASSSRGPTGNSPLHF
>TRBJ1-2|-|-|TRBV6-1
TGTGCCAGCAGCCGCTCCCCGGGACCGCTCGTCTATGGCTACACCTTC
CASSRSPGPLVYGYTF
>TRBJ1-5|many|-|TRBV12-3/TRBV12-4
TGTGCCAGCAGTTTAGGGGACAGCAATCAGCCCCAGCATTTT
CASSLGDSNQPQHF
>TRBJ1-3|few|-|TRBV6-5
TGTGCCAGCAGGATGCGGGGCTCTGGAAACACCATATATTTT
CASRMRGSGNTIYF
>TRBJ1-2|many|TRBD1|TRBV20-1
TGCAGTGCTGCACTCGTTGACAGGGGGCTGGTGGGAAGTGGCTACACCTTC
CSAALVDRGLVGSGYTF
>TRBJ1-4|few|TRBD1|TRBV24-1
TGTGCCACCAATAACAGGGGAGATGAAAAACTGTTTTTT
CATNNRGDEKLFF
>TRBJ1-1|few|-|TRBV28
TGTGCCAGCGGTTTATTGGCGGAGGCAGCTTTCTTT
CASGLLAEAAFF
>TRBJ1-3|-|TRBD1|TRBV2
TGTGCCAGCTCACCCCCGGACAGGCGGTCTGGAAACACCATATATTTT
CASSPPDRRSGNTIYF
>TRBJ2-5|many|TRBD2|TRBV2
TGTGCCAGCAGTCCTAGCGGGAGGTCGCGGGAGACCCAGTACTTC
CASSPSGRSRETQYF
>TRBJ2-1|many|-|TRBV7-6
TGTGCCAGCAGCTTAGAGGCAGGGACCCCAGGAGAGCAGTTCTTC
CASSLEAGTPGEQFF
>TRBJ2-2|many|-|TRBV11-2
TGTGCCAGCAGCCCCAGGGCCTTAACCACCGGGGAGCTGTTTTTT
CASSPRALTTGELFF
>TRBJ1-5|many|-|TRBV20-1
TGCAGTGCTAGTGGTGGCATGAATCAGCCCCAGCATTTT
CSASGGMNQPQHF
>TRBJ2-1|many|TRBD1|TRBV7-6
TGTGCCAGCAGCTTAGGTGGGGCAGGGGGCGGTGAGCAGTTCTTC
CASSLGGAGGGEQFF
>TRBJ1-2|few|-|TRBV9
TGTGCCAGTACGCCGGGACACCGCGACGGCTACACCTTC
CASTPGHRDGYTF
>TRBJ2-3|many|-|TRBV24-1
TGTGCCACCAGTGATCCGGGAATGAGGGCGGGGAGCACAGATACGCAGTATTTT
CATSDPGMRAGSTDTQYF
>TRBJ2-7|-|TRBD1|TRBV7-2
TGTGCCAGCAGCGGACAGGCGGGCTCCTACGAGCAGTACTTC
CASSGQAGSYEQYF
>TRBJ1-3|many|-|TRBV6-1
TGTGCCAGCAGATTGGGGACAACTGGAAACACCATATATTTT
CASRLGTTGNTIYF
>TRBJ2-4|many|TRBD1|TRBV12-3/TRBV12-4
TGTGCCAGCAGTTTCACAGGGGAGAACATTCAGTACTTC
CASSFTGENIQYF
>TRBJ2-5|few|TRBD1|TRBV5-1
TGCGCCAGCAGCTTGGCACAGGGGGCAGGGGAGACCCAGTACTTC
CASSLAQGAGETQYF
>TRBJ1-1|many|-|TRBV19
TGTGCCAGTAGGAGTAGGGTTTTTTCGGGCACTGAAGCTTTCTTT
CASRSRVFSGTEAFF
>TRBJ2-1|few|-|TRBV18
TGTGCCAGCTCACAGGGCAATCAAGGGAATGAGCAGTTCTTC
CASSQGNQGNEQFF
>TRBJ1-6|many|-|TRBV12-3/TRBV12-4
TGTGCCAGCAGTTTAGGTGTCCGGGGCTCACCCCTCCACTTT
CASSLGVRGSPLHF
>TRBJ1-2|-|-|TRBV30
TGTGCCTGGAGTCCCTGGGGCAGGGAGGACTATGGCTACACCTTC
CAWSPWGREDYGYTF
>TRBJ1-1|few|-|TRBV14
TGTGCCAGCAGCCAGGCAGGGAGACGGAACACTGAAGCTTTCTTT
CASSQAGRRNTEAFF
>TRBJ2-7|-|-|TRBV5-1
TGCGCCAGCAGCCCTTTAGGGCATGTCTCCTACGAGCAGTACTTC
CASSPLGHVSYEQYF
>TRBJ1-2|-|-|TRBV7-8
TGTGCCAGCAGCTTAGGGTGGACTCCCGGACTCTATGGCTACACCTTC
CASSLGWTPGLYGYTF
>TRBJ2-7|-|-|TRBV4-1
TGCGCCAGCAGCCCGGGGGCTTCCCAGTCCTACGAGCAGTACTTC
CASSPGASQSYEQYF
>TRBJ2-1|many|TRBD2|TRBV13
TGTGCCAGCAGTTCTAGCGGGGGACGCTCCTACAATGAGCAGTTCTTC
CASSSSGGRSYNEQFF
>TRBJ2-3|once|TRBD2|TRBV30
TGTGCCTCGAAAGTCACTAGCGGGAGCACAGATACGCAGTATTTT
CASKVTSGSTDTQYF
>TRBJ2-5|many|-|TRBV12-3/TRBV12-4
TGTGCCAGCAGTACCGGATGGGAGACCCAGTACTTC
CASSTGWETQYF
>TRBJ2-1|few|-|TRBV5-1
TGCGCCAGCAGCTTGAATAGAGGGTATTACAATGAGCAGTCCTTC
CASSLNRGYYNEQSF
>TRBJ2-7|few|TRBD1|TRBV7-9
TGTGCCAGCAGCGCAGGACAGGGGATATTCTACGAGCAGTACTTC
CASSAGQGIFYEQYF
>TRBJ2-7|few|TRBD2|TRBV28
TGTGCCGGCAGCTTGACTGGGACTAGCGGGAGATACGAGCAGTACTTC
CAGSLTGTSGRYEQYF
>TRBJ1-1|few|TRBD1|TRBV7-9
TGTGCCAGCATCCCACCGACAGGGCCGAACACTGAAGCTTTCTTT
CASIPPTGPNTEAFF
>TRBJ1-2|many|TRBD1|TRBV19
TGTGCCAGTAGTATAATTGCAGGGGGCTGGGATGGCTACACCTTC
CASSIIAGGWDGYTF
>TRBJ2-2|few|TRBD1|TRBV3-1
TGTGCCAGCAGCTTTCGGACAGGGGGCGGGGAGCTGTTTTTT
CASSFRTGGGELFF
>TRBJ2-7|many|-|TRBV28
TGTGCCATAGGGGGAGGCCTCCTTTCCTACGAGCAGTACTTC
CAIGGGLLSYEQYF
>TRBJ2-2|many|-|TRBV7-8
TGTGCCAGCAGCTTGGTAGCAAAATCGAACACCGGGGAGCTGTTTTTT
CASSLVAKSNTGELFF